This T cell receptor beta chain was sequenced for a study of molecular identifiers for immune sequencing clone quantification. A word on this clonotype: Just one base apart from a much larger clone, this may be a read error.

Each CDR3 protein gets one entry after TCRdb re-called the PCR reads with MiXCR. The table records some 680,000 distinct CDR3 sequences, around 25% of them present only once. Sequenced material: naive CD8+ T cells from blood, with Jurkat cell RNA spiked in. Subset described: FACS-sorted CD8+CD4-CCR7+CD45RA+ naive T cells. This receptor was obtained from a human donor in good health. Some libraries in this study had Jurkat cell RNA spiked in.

CDR3 sequence reads: CASRPNSGQYERYF. The CDR3 DNA is TGTGCCAGCAGACCAAACTCCGGGCAGTACGAGCGGTACTTC. V and J are TRBV12-3 or TRBV12-4 and TRBJ2-7; D remains unclear. The CDR3 is 14 residues long.